A single sample gave rise to the 18 T cell receptor beta chains below, sequenced in a study of OX40 agonist ivuxolimab in advanced cancers. Produced via immunoSEQ multiplex PCR; TCRdb's table is partial and in-frame only. The data hold under 85,000 clones, with roughly 84% observed a single time. The sequences come from CD4+ or CD8+ T cells sorted from blood, collected in a trial of the OX40 agonist ivuxolimab. Receptors originate from an adult with an advanced solid tumor such as melanoma, head and neck, liver or kidney cancer.

The chain joins TRBV9 to TRBJ2-7; possibly TRBD2 for D (6 bases). V was shortened by 4 bases and J by 2 bases, with 16 bases between the two germline ends. This CDR3 is built from 15 residues. CDR1 and CDR2 from the germline V gene are SGDLS and YYNGEE. For the CDR3, the DNA is TGTGCCAGCAGCTCGAGGGGCGGGGACCCCTACGAGCAGTACTTC. It translates to CASSSRGGDPYEQYF.

Only one count was recorded for this clone. The chain has TRBV11-2 and TRBJ2-1; D call uncertain. The length of the CDR3 is 15 residues. The V gene lost 5 bases and the J gene lost 4 bases, with 15 bases spanning the gap. CDR1 is SGHAT and CDR2 is FQNNGV in the germline V gene. CDR3 in amino acids: CASSLSISEYNEQFF. The CDR3 bases are TGTGCCAGCAGCCTGAGCATATCGGAGTACAATGAGCAGTTCTTC.

This sequence joins TRBV6-5 and TRBJ1-2; TRBD1 matches at 8 bases. Germline V gene sequence: CDR1 MNHEY, CDR2 SVGAGI. The CDR3 extends over 15 amino acids. Trimming at V came to 6 bases and at J to 7 bases, leaving 13 bases not matched to a gene. Here the CDR3 DNA reads TGTGCCAGCAGACCGGCGCAGGGGGCGCTTATTGGCTACACCTTC. Protein sequence: CASRPAQGALIGYTF.

The chain employs TRBV27 and TRBJ1-5, with D tentatively TRBD1 (6 bases). Germline CDR1 is MNHEY and CDR2 is SMNVEV (reference sequence). The CDR3 has 14 amino acids. With 3 bases removed from V and 9 bases from J, the gap between germline ends came to 15 bases. The CDR3 region has the DNA TGTGCCAGCAGTTTGGGTCAGGGGCTCACGCCCCAGCATTTT. Translation gives CASSLGQGLTPQHF.

The chain uses TRBV4-1 and TRBJ1-2; D gene unclear. Germline V gives CDR1 MGHRA, CDR2 YSYEKL. This CDR3 has 12 amino acids. Trimming pared 4 bases from V and 4 bases from J, leaving 7 bases between. CDR3 loop: CASSPLGYGYTF. DNA for the CDR3: TGCGCCAGCAGCCCTCTAGGCTATGGCTACACCTTC.

This clone was found a few times. This chain uses TRBV21-1 with TRBJ2-7. TRBV21-1 is assigned pseudogene status. The CDR3 is 10 residues long. This CDR3 is CANVGLEQYF. The CDR3 DNA is TGTGCCAACGTGGGGTTAGAGCAGTACTTC.

The chain links TRBV9 to TRBJ2-2, with TRBD1 matching over 7 bases. The CDR3 extends over 17 amino acids. The germline gives CDR1 SGDLS, CDR2 YYNGEE. Unmatched junction bases numbered 9, after V lost 0 bases and J lost 4 bases. The DNA of the CDR3 is TGTGCCAGCAGCGTAGCAGGGGGATGGTTCAGCACCGGGGAGCTGTTTTTT. Translated: CASSVAGGWFSTGELFF. Together with reference TRBV9 and TRBJ2-2, the CDR3 gives the full variable domain: DSGVTQTPKHLITATGQRVTLRCSPRSGDLSVYWYQQSLDQGLQFLIQYYNGEERAKGNILERFSAQQFPDLHSELNLSSLELGDSALYFCASSVAGGWFSTGELFFGEGSRLTVL.

This clone occurred a few times. The chain uses TRBV4-2 and TRBJ1-6; D gene unclear. Germline V gene data show CDR1 as LGHNA and CDR2 as YNFKEQ. This CDR3 is 11 amino acids long. The V end was cut by 1 base, the J end by 14 bases, with 6 bases between. The CDR3, as DNA: TGTGCCAGCAGCCAAGGGGAGGCCCTCCACTTT. It yields the protein CASSQGEALHF.

This clone occurred a few times. The chain carries TRBV4-3 and TRBJ1-1; D possibly corresponds to TRBD1 (6 bases). V gave up 0 bases and J gave up 8 bases, with 10 bases separating them. The CDR3 spans 13 residues. Germline V gives CDR1 LGHNA, CDR2 YSLEER. In DNA, the CDR3 is TGCGCCAGCAGCCAAGAGGGGGGGGGCGAAGCTTTCTTT. Residues: CASSQEGGGEAFF.

The chain carries TRBV9 and TRBJ1-1; D unclear. V was pared by 3 bases and J by 0 bases, with 6 bases between. CDR1 is SGDLS, CDR2 YYNGEE, per germline. The CDR3 sequence is 13 residues long. The CDR3 region is CASSAHLNTEAFF. The DNA for the CDR3 is TGTGCCAGCAGCGCGCACCTGAACACTGAAGCTTTCTTT.

There are a few counts of this clone. The chain joins TRBV9 to TRBJ1-6; no definite D call. V lost 3 bases, J lost 8 bases, and 6 bases lay in between. Germline V lookup: CDR1 SGDLS, CDR2 YYNGEE. This CDR3 spans 12 amino acids. CDR3 nucleotide sequence: TGTGCCAGCAGCGGGGTTGATTCACCCCTCCACTTT. It translates to CASSGVDSPLHF. Drawing the rest from reference TRBV9 and TRBJ1-6, the complete variable domain is DSGVTQTPKHLITATGQRVTLRCSPRSGDLSVYWYQQSLDQGLQFLIQYYNGEERAKGNILERFSAQQFPDLHSELNLSSLELGDSALYFCASSGVDSPLHFGNGTRLTVT.

The gene calls are TRBV7-2 and TRBJ2-1; a weak D match, TRBD2 (6 bases). V gave up 4 bases and J gave up 9 bases, with 16 bases separating them. The germline V gene encodes CDR1 SGHTA and CDR2 FQGNSA. This CDR3 region has 14 residues. CDR3 in DNA: TGTGCCAGCAGCTCTCACTTTAGCGGAAGTGAGCAGTTCTTC. Amino acids: CASSSHFSGSEQFF. The whole variable domain, remainder taken from reference TRBV7-2 and TRBJ2-1, is GAGVSQSPSNKVTEKGKDVELRCDPISGHTALYWYRQSLGQGLEFLIYFQGNSAPDKSGLPSDRFSAERTGGSVSTLTIQRTQQEDSAVYLCASSSHFSGSEQFFGPGTRLTVL.

The chain joins TRBV7-8 to TRBJ2-5; no clear D. The CDR3 runs to 11 residues. Per germline, CDR1 SGHVS and CDR2 FQNEAQ. With 1 base removed from V and 5 bases from J, the gap between germline ends came to 2 bases. CDR3 bases: TGTGCCAGCAGCTTAGATGAGACCCAGTACTTC. Amino acid sequence: CASSLDETQYF. Using reference TRBV7-8 and TRBJ2-5 for the parts outside the CDR3, the full variable domain is GAGVSQSPRYKVAKRGQDVALRCDPISGHVSLFWYQQALGQGPEFLTYFQNEAQLDKSGLPSDRFFAERPEGSVSTLKIQRTQQEDSAVYLCASSLDETQYFGPGTRLLVL.

The chain carries TRBV4-1 and TRBJ1-2; 7 bases align to TRBD1. From germline, CDR1 is MGHRA and CDR2 YSYEKL. The CDR3 is made up of 16 amino acids. Losses at the gene ends were 4 bases for V and 1 base for J; bases not matched to a gene: 9. The CDR3 nucleotides read TGCGCCAGCAGCCTATCCTACAGGGGTCGTAACTATGGCTACACCTTC. Its protein product is CASSLSYRGRNYGYTF.

V gene TRBV6-5 combines with J gene TRBJ2-6, with D uncertain. V lost 0 bases and J lost 0, with 3 bases in between. The germline V gene has CDR1 MNHEY and CDR2 SVGAGI. The CDR3 contains 15 residues. The CDR3 nucleotides are TGTGCCAGCAGTTACTCCTACTCTGGGGCCAACGTCCTGACTTTC. It translates to CASSYSYSGANVLTF.

This chain uses TRBV6-4 with TRBJ2-4; weak D call: TRBD1 (7 bases). CDR3 length: 16 amino acids. In germline, CDR1 is MRHNA, CDR2 SNTAGT. The V end was cut by 3 bases, the J end by 7 bases, with 19 bases between. The CDR3: CASSDDSGGTRNIQYF. CDR3 in DNA: TGTGCCAGCAGTGATGATTCAGGGGGGACTCGGAACATTCAGTACTTC.

A single count supports this clone. The genes are TRBV6-1 and TRBJ1-5; no clear D gene. Germline-derived CDR1 and CDR2 are MNHNS and SASEGT. The CDR3 has 14 amino acids. Trimming pared 8 bases from V and 1 base from J, leaving 12 bases between. CDR3 in amino acids: CASGFGQSNQPQHF. DNA of the CDR3: TGTGCCAGCGGCTTTGGGCAGAGCAATCAGCCCCAGCATTTT.

The chain is built from TRBV7-2 and TRBJ1-5; 11 nucleotides match TRBD1. CDR1 is SGHTA, CDR2 FQGNSA, per germline. The CDR3 runs to 15 residues. The trim removed 5 bases at V and 9 bases at J, leaving 9 bases unmatched. The CDR3 loop is CASSPQGQGVAPQHF. Written as DNA, the CDR3 is TGTGCCAGCAGCCCCCAGGGACAGGGGGTGGCGCCCCAGCATTTT.